A single TCR beta chain is shown here with its context. The antigen is not known. This specimen belongs to a study of T-cell memory formation after mild COVID-19. Barcoded TCR alpha and TCR beta cDNA libraries with UMIs came from 5'RACE using constant-segment primers. A single record per CDR3 protein comes from TCRdb applying MiXCR to the 5' RACE reads. The repertoire holds some 350,000 distinct CDR3 sequences, with more than 15% as singletons. Points from the study as a whole: Pre-infection memory contained some responding clones, which suggested that cross-reactive memory had joined. The study found contracting CD4+ clones mainly in CM and EM and contracting CD8+ clones in EMRA.

The clonotype comes from a man aged 18 to 29 who had mild COVID-19 (a few samples of this study predate the infection). Cell type and time point are not known. The sequencing sample was made of PBMCs or a T cell subset sorted from them (not recorded which).

CDR3 DNA: TGCAGCGTTGGTCCGGGGAACACTGAAGCTTTCTTT. Residues: CSVGPGNTEAFF. The rearrangement links TRBV29-1 to TRBJ1-1; D is ambiguous. The CDR3 totals 12 residues. The germline CDR1 and CDR2 sequences are SQVTM and ANQGSEA. V was trimmed by 4 bases and J by 1 base, leaving 7 bases between them. The full variable domain, rest sourced from reference TRBV29-1 and TRBJ1-1, is SAVISQKPSRDICQRGTSLTIQCQVDSQVTMMFWYRQQPGQSLTLIATANQGSEATYESGFVIDKFPISRPNLTFSTLTVSNMSPEDSSIYLCSVGPGNTEAFFGQGTRLTVV.